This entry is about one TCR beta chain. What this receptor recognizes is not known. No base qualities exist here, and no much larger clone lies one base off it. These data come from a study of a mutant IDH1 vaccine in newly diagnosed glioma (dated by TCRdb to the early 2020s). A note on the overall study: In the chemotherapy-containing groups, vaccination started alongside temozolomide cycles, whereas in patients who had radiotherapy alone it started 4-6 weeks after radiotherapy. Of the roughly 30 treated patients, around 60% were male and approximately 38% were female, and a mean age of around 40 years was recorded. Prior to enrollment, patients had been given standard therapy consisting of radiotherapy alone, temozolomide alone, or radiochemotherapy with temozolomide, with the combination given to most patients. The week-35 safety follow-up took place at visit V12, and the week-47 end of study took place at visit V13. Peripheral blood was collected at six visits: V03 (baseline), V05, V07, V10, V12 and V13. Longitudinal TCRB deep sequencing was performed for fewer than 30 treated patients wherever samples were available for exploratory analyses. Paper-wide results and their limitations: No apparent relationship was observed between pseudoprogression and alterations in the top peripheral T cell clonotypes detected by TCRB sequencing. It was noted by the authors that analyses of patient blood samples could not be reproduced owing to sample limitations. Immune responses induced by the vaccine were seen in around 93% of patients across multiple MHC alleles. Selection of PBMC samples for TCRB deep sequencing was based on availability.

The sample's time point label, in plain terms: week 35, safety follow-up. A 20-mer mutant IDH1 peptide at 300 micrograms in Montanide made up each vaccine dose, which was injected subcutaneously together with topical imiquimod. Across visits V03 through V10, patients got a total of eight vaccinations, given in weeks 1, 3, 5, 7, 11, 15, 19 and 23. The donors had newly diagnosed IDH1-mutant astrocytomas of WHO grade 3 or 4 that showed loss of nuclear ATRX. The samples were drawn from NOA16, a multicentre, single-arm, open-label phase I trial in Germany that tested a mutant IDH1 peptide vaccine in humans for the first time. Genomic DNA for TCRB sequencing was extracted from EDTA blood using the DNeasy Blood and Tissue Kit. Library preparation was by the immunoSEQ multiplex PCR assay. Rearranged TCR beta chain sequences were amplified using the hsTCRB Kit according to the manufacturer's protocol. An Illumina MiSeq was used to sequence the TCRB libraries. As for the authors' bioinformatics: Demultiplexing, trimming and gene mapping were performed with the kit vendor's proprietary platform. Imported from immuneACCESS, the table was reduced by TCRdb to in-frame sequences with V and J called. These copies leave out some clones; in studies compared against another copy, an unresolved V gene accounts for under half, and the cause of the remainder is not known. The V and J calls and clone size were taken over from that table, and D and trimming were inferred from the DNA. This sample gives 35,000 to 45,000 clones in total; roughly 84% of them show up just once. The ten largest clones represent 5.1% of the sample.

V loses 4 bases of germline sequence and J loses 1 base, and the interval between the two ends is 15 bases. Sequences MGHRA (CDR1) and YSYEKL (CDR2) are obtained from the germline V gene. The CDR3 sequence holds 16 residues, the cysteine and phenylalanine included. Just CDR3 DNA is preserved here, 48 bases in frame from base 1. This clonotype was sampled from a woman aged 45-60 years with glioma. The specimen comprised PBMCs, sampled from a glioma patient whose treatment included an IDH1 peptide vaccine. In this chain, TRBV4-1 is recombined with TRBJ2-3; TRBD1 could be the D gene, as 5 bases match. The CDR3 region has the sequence CASSLTGRGGTDTQYF. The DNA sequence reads TGCGCCAGCAGCCTCACTGGAAGGGGTGGCACAGATACGCAGTATTTT.